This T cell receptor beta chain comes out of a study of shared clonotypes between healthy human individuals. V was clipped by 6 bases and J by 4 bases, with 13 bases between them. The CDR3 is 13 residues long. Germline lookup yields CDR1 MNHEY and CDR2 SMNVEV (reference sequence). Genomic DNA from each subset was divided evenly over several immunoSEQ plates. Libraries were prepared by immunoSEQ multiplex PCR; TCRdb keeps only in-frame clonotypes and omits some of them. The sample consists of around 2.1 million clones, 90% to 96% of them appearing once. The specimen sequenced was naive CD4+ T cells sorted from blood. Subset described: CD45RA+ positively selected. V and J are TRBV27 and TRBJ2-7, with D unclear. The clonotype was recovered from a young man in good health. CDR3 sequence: CASSPMSPYEQYF. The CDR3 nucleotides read TGTGCCAGCAGCCCCATGAGCCCTTACGAGCAGTACTTC.